The entry below describes one TCR beta chain. Different DNA sequences within this sample yield the same CDR3. These data come from a study of T cell changes during pregnancy in multiple sclerosis. J lost 7 bases, V lost 4 bases, and 8 bases had no gene match. This CDR3 is built from 16 residues. Germline V gene sequence: CDR1 SGHRS, CDR2 YFSETQ. Libraries were prepared by immunoSEQ multiplex PCR; TCRdb keeps only in-frame clonotypes and omits some of them. This table has about 79,000 clones, around 93% appearing once. The sequence derives from a female donor in good health, enrolled as a control in a pregnancy study. This specimen consisted of peripheral blood, obtained in the second trimester of pregnancy. The chain employs TRBV5-1 and TRBJ2-2; 12 nucleotides align to TRBD1. The chain's CDR3 is CASSPWGQGAGGELFF. Written as DNA, the CDR3 is TGCGCCAGCAGCCCATGGGGACAGGGGGCTGGCGGGGAGCTGTTTTTT.